What follows is one TCR beta chain and its context. The specificity of this receptor is unknown. No base qualities exist here, and no much larger clone lies one base off it. The data are from a study of cytomegalovirus exposure and HLA in healthy donors (dated by TCRdb to between 2016 and 2019). Concerning the study at large: In an earlier analysis of 550 to 750 of the donors, around 300 Gb of sequence data and 95 million to 130 million unique TCR beta sequences from 150 million to 200 million T cells were reported. A later analysis re-analyzed previously published TCR beta repertoires from several hundred donors and added high-resolution HLA genotyping to study TCR occurrence patterns. The study aimed to test whether signatures of past pathogen exposure could be identified by cataloging public T cell receptors. All discovery cohort repertoires had been generated on a single sequencing platform. Among around 400 genotyped donors of the cohort, an average of approximately 240,000 unique TCR beta nucleotide sequences was sequenced per donor, of which roughly 18% were non-productive. A later genetic analysis used genome-wide SNP genotypes for about 60% of the roughly 700 donors, treating that subset as a discovery cohort. Donor age, sex, ethnicity and CMV serostatus were collected together with the repertoire data. Typing coverage varied by locus: roughly 620-630 donors for A, B, C, DRB1 and DQB1; some 520 for DQA1; around 570 for DPA1; roughly 470 for DPB1. To decide whether each TCR beta V gene segment behaved as functional or pseudogenic, an earlier analysis of approximately 620 of the donors relied on high-throughput TCR beta sequencing. A handful of DR-DQ haplotypes were handled as single units for association and clustering because linkage in the cohort was strong. Rather than drawing on any new phenotypic data, the later analysis identified candidate immune exposures from TCR beta sequences and the way those sequences occurred across donors. Besides the first cohort of roughly 700 subjects, a separate validation cohort made up of some 110 different subjects was used. An early release that covered around 590 HLA-typed donors contained 300 to 350 gigabases of sequencing data and 85 million to 100 million unique TCR sequences. HLA typing covered class I and class II loci at four-digit resolution. Among the approximately 400 genotyped donors, approximately 77% belonged to the genetic ancestry cluster associated with self-reported Caucasian donors. Using immunosequencing, the study profiled T cell repertoires from fewer than 700 subjects and related those repertoires to cytomegalovirus serostatus. The study combined high-throughput TCR immunosequencing, statistical association of individual TCRs with disease status, and machine learning to predict cytomegalovirus infection status. Overall study results and their limits: Compared with equally common non-associated chains, HLA-associated TCR beta chains in a later analysis were more clonally expanded and had lower generation probabilities. In a later genetic analysis, fewer N-insertions in productive TCRs were reported among donors in an Asian-associated ancestry cluster than the roughly 700-donor mean. An association between a missense DCLRE1C variant and V-gene and J-gene trimming of TCR beta chains was found in a later genetic analysis and replicated in an independent cohort. Because HLA typing was unavailable for some donors at each locus, only the typed subset was used in association tests. Several of the top co-occurrence clusters appeared to be linked to parvovirus B19, influenza, CMV and Epstein-Barr virus, according to a later analysis. Roughly 17 rarely observed V segments, including chromosome 9 orphons, were excluded from the earlier analysis of approximately 500 of the donors because counts were too low. The authors suggested that the approach could potentially be generalized to other disease states and immunological phenotypes. A few of the identified cytomegalovirus-associated TCR beta chains were confirmed in vitro to be specific for cytomegalovirus antigens. The presence/absence analyses assumed that sequencing depth was roughly uniform across donors, and that assumption may not be true. In a later analysis, the rate of TCR association differed among HLA loci, with DRB1 alleles having the most associated TCRs and HLA-C alleles having the fewest. Assigning TCR associations to individual alleles was difficult when HLA alleles, especially DR and DQ, strongly co-occurred. In the study, some 180 TCR beta chains were listed as associated with cytomegalovirus. In an earlier analysis of some 640 of the donors, most TCR beta V segments were observed in productive rearrangements about 87% or about 30% of the time, broadly matching IMGT annotations. Only TCR beta chains were sequenced in this cohort, and the absence of alpha or paired-chain data limited detectable features. Most TCR sequences were seen in very few donors, while some public TCRs were found in many individuals. Correlated functional status among segregating V segments might reflect linkage disequilibrium, but an unknown experimental factor could not be ruled out. Immune exposure information for the cohort was limited to CMV serostatus. In a later analysis, most CMV-associated TCR beta chains were found to appear HLA-restricted, with HLA associations seemingly driven largely by CMV exposure. In a later analysis, around 17,000 TCR beta sequences were associated with specific HLA alleles at a false discovery rate of 0.05. The sequencing pipeline was judged likely to have produced a cluster of highly shared sequence variants as a technical artifact. The classifier was reported to diagnose cytomegalovirus status with high specificity and sensitivity in both the original and validation cohorts. Because the 87-base-pair reads could not distinguish some IMGT-functional V segments, including TRBV6-2 and TRBV6-3, those segments were excluded. A further reported finding was that TCR beta sequences accurately predicted the HLA-A and HLA-B alleles for most subjects in the first cohort.

Libraries were prepared through the immunoSEQ multiplex PCR assay. For the multiplex PCR, a mixture combining 60 forward primers for TCR Vbeta segments and 13 reverse primers for TCR Jbeta segments was used. A multiplex PCR assay on genomic DNA amplified the CDR3 region of rearranged TCR beta genes. The Illumina HiSeq System was used to sequence the amplified TCR beta libraries as 87-base-pair reads. The study's processing was this. Across the 600 to 700 repertoires, a later analysis counted 80 million or so unique TCR beta chains, about 10 million of which were shared by at least two donors. Raw reads were error-corrected and collapsed into unique sequences with a nearest-neighbor algorithm that merged closely related sequences to remove PCR and sequencing errors. Alignment of CDR3 sequences to IMGT reference sequences was used to assign V, D and J gene segments. For a sequence to be retained, at least a six-nucleotide match to both a V gene segment and a J gene segment was required. Rearrangements were classified as productive when the CDR3 lacked stop codons and remained in frame with V and J, and all other rearrangements were classified as non-productive. Following IMGT convention, CDR3 was defined as the stretch from the second conserved V-encoded cysteine to the conserved J-encoded phenylalanine. The earlier analysis of fewer than 750 of the donors excluded sequences that lacked an unambiguous match to a single V gene segment. In an earlier analysis of a few hundred of the donors, a V segment was called functional when productive rearrangements were above 56.7%, and segregating when the standard deviation between donors exceeded 5%. A statistical classification framework was developed to diagnose cytomegalovirus status using the catalog of TCR beta chain sequences. V and J gene assignment, in a later analysis, came from comparing TCR nucleotide sequences with IMGT/GENE-DB human TR gene sequences. Using the TCRdist pipeline, a later analysis assigned CDR3 sequences along with most-parsimonious VDJ recombination scenarios. A later analysis defined each TCR beta chain by its CDR3 amino acid sequence plus V-gene family, and excluded reads lacking a unique V-gene family. A later analysis removed roughly 590 highly shared, low-generation-probability nucleotide sequences to deal with suspected cross-contamination and a sequencing artifact. A later analysis calculated a clonal expansion index for each public chain from normalized within-repertoire ranks of inferred template counts. A later analysis computed generation probabilities with a VDJ recombination model fitted to out-of-frame rearrangements, and checked the results against IGoR. Hypergeometric tests were used in a later analysis to score TCR-TCR, TCR-HLA and TCR-CMV co-occurrence, with a repertoire-size bias correction applied to the TCR pairs. To estimate false discovery rates, a later analysis permuted the HLA or CMV assignments 20 times. A later analysis grouped co-occurring TCRs with DBSCAN, adding TCRdist sequence similarity when clustering within HLA-allele-positive subsets. Co-occurrence clustering excluded repertoires with fewer than 30,000 or more than 120,000 public chains, plus five with anomalous nucleotide sharing. The table comes from immuneACCESS by way of TCRdb, which keeps in-frame sequences with V and J called. Part of the clones is missing from these tables; in studies checked, under half for an unresolved V gene and the rest for unknown reasons. V and J calls and clone size are copied from that table; D and trimming were computed from the DNA. Recorded for this sample are 30,000 to 40,000 clones; 65% to 75% of them occurred a single time. The ten largest clones represent 10% of the sample.

Reading the germline V gene gives CDR1 SGHTA and CDR2 FQGNSA. Germline trimming: 5 bases from V, 0 bases from J; junction bases outside gene matches: 5. From its cysteine to its phenylalanine, the CDR3 spans 19 amino acids. The read is trimmed to its CDR3 DNA, 57 bases read in frame from base 1. The cohort was made up of 666 healthy bone marrow donors. All cohort members were sampled while nominally healthy, although unrecorded immune exposures were likely present. The donor tested CMV seropositive and was one of the 289 seropositive cohort members. A peripheral blood sample was collected from each donor, and TCR beta sequencing was performed on peripheral blood mononuclear cells. The Qiagen DNeasy Blood Extraction Kit was used to extract genomic DNA from the blood cell samples.

The TCR was taken from a man between 35 and 55 years old in good health and CMV-seropositive. The specimen sequenced was PBMCs. The chain joins TRBV7-2 to TRBJ2-6, with 15 middle bases fitting TRBD2. CDR3 loop: CASSGGLAGGSSGANVLTF. In nucleotides, the sequence is TGTGCCAGCAGCGGGGGACTAGCGGGGGGCTCCTCTGGGGCCAACGTCCTGACTTTC.